The 28 T cell receptor beta chains reported below all come from one sample, sequenced in a study of blood T cell repertoires in COVID-19. Profiled with immunoSEQ multiplex PCR; TCRdb holds only in-frame clones, not every one. Among over 400,000 clones listed, about 85% were seen once. The sample was PBMCs or T cells enriched from blood (not recorded which). The receptors were sampled from a woman aged 55-69 years who had recovered from COVID-19.

In DNA, the CDR3 is TGCGCCAGCAGTCAGAGGGAACTCTACGAGCAGTACGTC. It translates to CASSQRELYEQYV. The rearrangement joins TRBV23-1 to TRBJ2-7; D is possibly TRBD2 (5 bases). TRBV23-1 is filed as an ORF, its function uncertain. The CDR3 loop spans 13 amino acids. V dropped 3 bases and J dropped 3 bases, with 9 bases sitting between them.

The CDR3 region has the DNA TGTGCCAGCTCGCGGGTGAATGGGCAAGGCGAGCAGTACTTC. This gives the protein CASSRVNGQGEQYF. V is TRBV18 and J is TRBJ2-7; D perhaps matches TRBD2 (5 bases). Per the germline V gene, CDR1 is KGHSH and CDR2 is LQKENI. Trimming took off 6 bases at V and 6 bases at J, with 18 bases between the two ends. The CDR3 runs 14 residues. Drawing the rest from reference TRBV18 and TRBJ2-7, the complete variable domain is NAGVMQNPRHLVRRRGQEARLRCSPMKGHSHVYWYRQLPEEGLKFMVYLQKENIIDESGMPKERFSAEFPKEGPSILRIQQVVRGDSAAYFCASSRVNGQGEQYFGPGTRLTVT.

This clone was detected a few times. The chain combines TRBV2 with TRBJ1-6, with a possible D match to TRBD1 (5 bases). The CDR3 extends over 17 amino acids. Germline V gene sequence: CDR1 SNHLY, CDR2 FYNNEI. The germline V and J ends were trimmed by 5 bases and 6 bases, with 20 bases remaining between them. The CDR3 nucleotides are TGTGCCAGCAGTCCCCCTATTACGGGGGTGGGTAATTCACCCCTCCACTTT. It yields the protein CASSPPITGVGNSPLHF.

A note on this clone: This sample includes further DNA sequences coding for the same CDR3. The chain links TRBV30 to TRBJ2-7; 10 nucleotides match TRBD2. The CDR3 covers 15 residues. Germline V CDR1 and CDR2: GTSNPN, SVGIG (reference sequence). The trim removed 0 bases at V and 2 bases at J, leaving 4 bases unmatched. CDR3 nucleotide sequence: TGTGCCTGGAGTGTTGGGAGCGGGGGGGCCTACGAGCAGTACTTC. Translating it yields CAWSVGSGGAYEQYF.

The rearrangement uses TRBV18 and TRBJ1-6, with 8 bases lining up with TRBD1. The CDR3 consists of 15 residues. J lost 3 bases, V lost 2 bases, and 0 bases had no gene match. Germline assignment: CDR1 KGHSH and CDR2 LQKENI. The CDR3 is CASSPGQGYNSPLHF. The CDR3 DNA follows: TGTGCCAGCTCACCAGGACAGGGCTATAATTCACCCCTCCACTTT.

V and J are TRBV5-1 and TRBJ1-1; perhaps TRBD1 as D (5 bases). V was pared by 5 bases and J by 4 bases, with 15 bases between. Per the germline V gene, CDR1 is SGHRS and CDR2 is YFSETQ. This CDR3 has 14 residues. This chain's CDR3 is CASRAGWVGTEAFF. CDR3 bases: TGCGCCAGCAGGGCAGGGTGGGTCGGCACTGAAGCTTTCTTT.

The chain combines TRBV28 with TRBJ2-6; D is undetermined. The CDR3 loop spans 13 amino acids. Per the germline V gene, CDR1 is MDHEN and CDR2 is SYDVKM. The V and J ends lost 10 bases and 0 bases respectively, with 7 bases between them. CDR3 bases: TGTGCCACCAGCAACTCTGGGGCCAACGTCCTGACTTTC. Translation gives CATSNSGANVLTF.

The chain couples TRBV3-1 (or the pseudogene TRBV3-2) to TRBJ1-2; no clear D. The germline gives CDR1 LGHDT, CDR2 YNNKEL (reference sequence). Trimming shortened V by 5 bases and J by 4 bases, and 8 bases separated the two germline ends. The CDR3 runs 12 residues. As DNA, the CDR3 is TGTGCCAGCAGCTACCAGGCCTATGGCTACACCTTC. It encodes CASSYQAYGYTF.

This clone appeared a few times. V gene TRBV18 combines with J gene TRBJ1-1; tentatively, D is TRBD1 (6 bases). This CDR3 has 21 amino acids. From germline, CDR1 is KGHSH and CDR2 LQKENI. Trimming stripped 6 bases from V and 0 bases from J, with 32 bases between. CDR3 sequence (DNA): TGTGCCAGCTCCACGGGCAGGGGAGATGTTTATGACGGGTCAATGAACACTGAAGCTTTCTTT. Protein sequence: CASSTGRGDVYDGSMNTEAFF.

The chain recombines TRBV23-1 with TRBJ2-7; possible D gene TRBD2, 5 bases. TRBV23-1 is given ORF status, its function remaining uncertain. Between the trimmed V and J ends, which lost 7 bases and 2 bases, there was a span of 15 bases. CDR3 length: 14 residues. DNA for the CDR3: TGCGCCAGCAAACCGGGCAACGGGGCCTACGAGCAGTACTTC. Amino acids: CASKPGNGAYEQYF.

This CDR3 reads CASSIGLGRVDTEAFF. The CDR3 bases are TGTGCCAGTAGTATAGGACTTGGCAGGGTGGACACTGAAGCTTTCTTT. The chain links TRBV19 to TRBJ1-1; D is possibly TRBD1 (5 bases). The germline V gene has CDR1 LNHDA and CDR2 SQIVND (reference sequence). Trimming took 1 base from V and 3 from J, leaving 15 bases between them. This CDR3 is 16 amino acids long.

This chain links TRBV6-5 with TRBJ1-6; D is undetermined. The CDR3 loop spans 13 amino acids. Germline V gene sequence: CDR1 MNHEY, CDR2 SVGAGI. V lost 0 bases to trimming and J lost 14 bases, with 11 bases between them. The CDR3 loop reads CASSYSSFQALHF. For the CDR3, the DNA is TGTGCCAGCAGTTACTCGAGTTTTCAAGCCCTCCACTTT.

The chain couples TRBV4-1 to TRBJ2-1, with D possibly TRBD2 on 5 matching bases. The germline V gene has CDR1 MGHRA and CDR2 YSYEKL. V lost 1 base and J lost 4, with 11 bases in between. This CDR3 has 15 amino acids. The CDR3, as DNA: TGCGCCAGCAGCCAAGCAGATAGCGATTACAATGAGCAGTTCTTC. This sequence encodes CASSQADSDYNEQFF.

The chain has TRBV21-1 and TRBJ2-7; the DNA was not used to check the table's D call, TRBD2. TRBV21-1 is shown as a pseudogene. This CDR3 is 15 amino acids long. The CDR3 protein is CASILAGGCSDEQYF. CDR3 DNA sequence: TGTGCCAGCATCCTAGCGGGGGGCTGTAGTGACGAGCAGTACTTC.

This clone occurred once. The chain employs TRBV7-4 and TRBJ2-3, with TRBD2 as a possible D gene (6 bases). In germline, CDR1 is SGHVT, CDR2 SQSDAQ. The CDR3 runs 14 residues. The V end was cut by 5 bases, the J end by 4 bases, with 13 bases between. The CDR3 region has the DNA TGTGCCAGCAGCCTCGGGACTCCTCCAGATACGCAGTATTTT. It translates to CASSLGTPPDTQYF.

The chain links TRBV28 to TRBJ1-6; 11 positions match TRBD1. Germline V gene lookup returns CDR1 MDHEN and CDR2 SYDVKM. The CDR3 is made up of 19 amino acids. J gave up 0 bases and V 8 bases, and 12 bases lay outside the gene matches. The CDR3 nucleotides read TGTGCCAGCGGAGGGTGGACAGGGGGCAGTGGCTCCTATAATTCACCCCTCCACTTT. Its protein product is CASGGWTGGSGSYNSPLHF.

This sequence joins TRBV5-1 and TRBJ1-6; 9 nucleotides align to TRBD1. This CDR3 contains 14 residues. CDR1 is SGHRS, CDR2 YFSETQ, per germline. The ends lost 4 bases at V and 10 bases at J; junction bases unmatched: 6. In DNA form, the CDR3 reads TGCGCCAGCAGCCGGGACAGGGAGGGGTCACCCCTCCACTTT. Its translation: CASSRDREGSPLHF.

The rearrangement links TRBV20-1 to TRBJ1-2, with a possible D match to TRBD1 (5 bases). CDR3 length: 13 amino acids. Germline CDR1 reads DFQATT; CDR2 reads SNEGSKA (reference sequence). V shed 6 bases and J shed 4 bases, with 15 bases lying between them. For the CDR3, the DNA is TGCAGTGCAAGTAAGGACATCGGCTATGGCTACACCTTC. Its translation is CSASKDIGYGYTF.

This clone came up a few times. Other DNA sequences in the same sample also yield this CDR3. The chain recombines TRBV29-1 with TRBJ1-1; TRBD1 aligns across 8 bases. Germline V CDR1 and CDR2: SQVTM, ANQGSEA. CDR3 length: 11 residues. Trimming took 6 bases from V and 4 from J; bases not matched to a gene: 1. The CDR3 DNA is TGCAGCGTAGGACAGGGCACTGAAGCTTTCTTT. It is translated as CSVGQGTEAFF.

The chain is built from TRBV2 and TRBJ2-6, with unresolved D. This CDR3 is built from 16 residues. Deletions cut 4 bases from V and 1 base from J, with 11 bases between. The germline V gene has CDR1 SNHLY and CDR2 FYNNEI. The CDR3 DNA reads TGTGCCAGCAGTGCAATGGCGGATTCTGGGGCCAACGTCCTGACTTTC. Amino acid sequence: CASSAMADSGANVLTF.

The chain couples TRBV28 to TRBJ1-4; 7 bases agree with TRBD1. CDR1 and CDR2 (germline): MDHEN, SYDVKM. CDR3 size: 15 residues. V lost 5 bases to trimming and J lost 3 bases; unmatched junction nucleotides: 6. CDR3 nucleotide sequence: TGTGCCAGCAGTCCATACAGGGGAGCTAATGAAAAACTGTTTTTT. This translates into CASSPYRGANEKLFF.

The chain uses TRBV5-4 and TRBJ2-5, with 8 positions matching TRBD2. Germline loops: CDR1 SGHNT, CDR2 YYREEE (reference sequence). This CDR3 spans 16 amino acids. The V and J ends lost 5 bases and 3 bases, in that order; junction bases with no gene match: 12. The CDR3 DNA follows: TGTGCCAGCAGACCGGGGGGGGGAACACAAAAAGAGACCCAGTACTTC. Protein sequence: CASRPGGGTQKETQYF.

The rearrangement links TRBV6-1 to TRBJ2-5; D remains unclear. Germline V CDR1 and CDR2: MNHNS, SASEGT. Trimming removed 2 bases at V and 7 bases at J, with 8 bases between. The CDR3 sequence is 12 residues long. CDR3 amino acids: CASSETSGTQYF. The CDR3 bases are TGTGCCAGCAGTGAAACCTCGGGGACCCAGTACTTC.

In the case of this clone: A junction end diverges from the germline sequence, so it may reflect a read error. The chain links TRBV5-6 to TRBJ1-1, with TRBD1 identical over 10 bases. This CDR3 is 14 amino acids long. Germline CDR1 reads SGHDT; CDR2 reads YYEEEE. The CDR3 reads CASSLGQGYTEAFF. CDR3 nucleotides: TGTGCCAGCAGTTTGGGACAGGGGTACACTGAAGCTTTCTTT.

CDR3 nucleotides: TGCGCCAGCAGCTTGGAACTGGGGGCGCACACTGAAGCTTTCTTT. It encodes CASSLELGAHTEAFF. The V gene is TRBV5-1, the J gene TRBJ1-1; a possible D gene is TRBD1 (6 bases). Looked up from germline, CDR1 is SGHRS and CDR2 is YFSETQ. The CDR3 is made up of 15 amino acids. V gave up 0 bases and J gave up 3 bases, with 12 bases separating them.

This clone was seen a single time. This sequence joins TRBV11-3 and TRBJ2-3; 8 nucleotides align to TRBD1. V gave up 5 bases and J gave up 1 base; unmatched junction bases: 8. CDR1 and CDR2 (germline): SGHNT, YENEEA. The length of the CDR3 is 16 residues. The CDR3 sequence is CASSPRVTGGTDTQYF. CDR3 bases: TGTGCCAGCAGCCCCCGAGTGACAGGGGGCACAGATACGCAGTATTTT.

This clone was detected only once. The rearrangement joins TRBV6-5 to TRBJ2-3; 8 bases line up with TRBD1. CDR1 MNHEY and CDR2 SVGAGI come from the germline V gene. V was clipped by 6 bases and J by 5 bases; unmatched bases: 4. This CDR3 has 13 residues. In nucleotides, the CDR3 is TGTGCCAGCAGGACAGGGGCACGAGATACGCAGTATTTT. This sequence encodes CASRTGARDTQYF.

The V gene is TRBV3-1 (or the pseudogene TRBV3-2), the J gene TRBJ2-3; D gene unclear. Deletions cut 2 bases from V and 5 bases from J, with 8 bases between. The CDR3 totals 13 residues. Germline-derived CDR1 and CDR2 are LGHDT and YNNKEL (reference sequence). CDR3 region: CASSQNPIDTQYF. The CDR3 bases are TGTGCCAGCAGCCAAAACCCTATAGATACGCAGTATTTT.